This T cell receptor (beta chain) is from a study of CXCR3-negative and CXCR3-positive naive CD8 T cells. General study points: Naive subsets did not differ in surface CD5, and the authors estimated TCR strength using properties of the TRB CDR3. Hydrophobicity of TRB CDR3s was greater in CXCR3-positive naive cells than in CXCR3-negative naive cells. Naive cells used TRBV-TRBJ genes in much the same way whether CXCR3-negative or CXCR3-positive; memory cells did not.

Preparation of TRB cDNA libraries relied on 5' RACE carrying UMI labels. TCRdb reprocessed the 5' RACE reads and keeps a single row for each CDR3 protein, giving no DNA. There are 100,000 to 150,000 distinct CDR3 sequences in the sample, with approximately 0.29% held by the top ten. Germline V lookup: CDR1 LNHDA, CDR2 SQIVND (reference sequence). The CDR3 sequence is 13 residues long. Researchers sorted some 300,000 cells of each CD8+ T cell subset in triplicate. Note on this clonotype: No antigen is known for it.

J is TRBJ1-2 and V is TRBV19. This sequence originates from a human donor in good health. Some clones in this sample may be carry-over from other donors' samples. Sequencing input: naive CXCR3- CD8+ T cells from blood. The subset was: CD45RO-CCR7+CD27+CD95- naive CD8+ T cells lacking CXCR3 (TNR3-). The CDR3 loop reads CASSIGSGSSYTF.